The clone carrying this T cell receptor (beta chain) appeared many times. Antigen unknown. The source of the sample is a study of breast tumors, draining lymph nodes, adjacent tissues. Study-level results: Data fit most tumor T cells coming from lymph node, expanding in tumor. Tumors had less TCR diversity than lymph nodes, more than nontumor tissue. Compared with basal-like, luminal-like tumors shared significantly more repertoire with nontumor tissue.

TCRdb used MiXCR to reprocess the multiplex PCR reads, holding one entry per CDR3 protein. Seen here are some 250,000 distinct CDR3 sequences, less than 35% observed once, and the top ten hold under 4.5%. V was cut by 6 bases and J by 10 bases, with 10 bases left in between. The CDR3 covers 12 residues. Germline lookup yields CDR1 SNHLY and CDR2 FYNNEI. Samples came from axillary lymph nodes draining the breast cancer. This TCR was sampled from a female donor with breast cancer. Some clones in this sample may be carry-over from other donors' samples. The V gene is TRBV2, the J gene TRBJ1-6, with a possible D match to TRBD1 (6 bases). Sequencing used axillary lymph node tissue. The CDR3 spells CASRNRVSPLHF. DNA for the CDR3: TGTGCCAGCAGGAACAGGGTATCACCCCTCCACTTT.